This T cell receptor (beta chain) is from a study of shared clonotypes between healthy human individuals. Study-wide points: In contrast to clonotypes shared by all four donors, non-shared clonotypes had lower generation probabilities.

Splitting the CD4+ cells yielded a CD45RA+ naive subset and a CD45RA-negative memory subset. Clones were read by immunoSEQ multiplex PCR, and TCRdb kept only the in-frame ones, dropping some. The table includes some 1.5 million clones, roughly 96% detected once. With 3 bases removed from V and 7 bases from J, the gap between germline ends came to 10 bases. Germline V gene lookup returns CDR1 ENHRY and CDR2 SYGVKD. This CDR3 is 13 amino acids long. For this clone: Its matching antigen is unknown.

The sample consisted of naive CD4+ T cells sorted from blood. Subset noted: CD45RA+ positively selected. The chain has TRBV10-3 and TRBJ1-5; the D gene is possibly TRBD1 (5 bases). This clonotype originated in a man younger than 45 in good health. The CDR3 loop is CAISDPGRQPQHF. The DNA of the CDR3 is TGTGCCATCAGTGACCCAGGGAGGCAGCCCCAGCATTTT.